Shown below are 30 T cell receptor beta chains from a single sample sequenced in a study of beta chain features in type 1 diabetes. Of the isolated RNA, all was reverse transcribed, and so the sequenced material was expressed TCRB transcripts. Some clones are missing from TCRdb's copy, which holds only in-frame ones; the method was immunoSEQ multiplex PCR. The sample lists about 9,400 clones, around three quarters occurring once. Input material: Tregs from blood. These TCRs come from a woman in her late teens or twenties in good health.

This clone has just a few counts. This chain connects TRBV5-4 to TRBJ2-1; the match to TRBD2 covers 9 bases. The ends lost 0 bases at V and 4 bases at J; junction bases unmatched: 5. The CDR3 consists of 16 residues. Germline V gene data show CDR1 as SGHNT and CDR2 as YYREEE (reference sequence). This CDR3 is CASSLGSSGTYNEQFF. The CDR3 nucleotides are TGTGCCAGCAGCTTGGGGTCTAGCGGGACTTACAATGAGCAGTTCTTC.

In this sample, this clone turned up a few times. The CDR3: CASSTIPRDFQETQYF. In DNA form, the CDR3 reads TGTGCCAGCAGCACCATTCCCCGGGACTTCCAAGAGACCCAGTACTTC. This rearrangement joins TRBV7-9 to TRBJ2-5, with D possibly being TRBD2 (6 bases). V lost 5 bases, J lost 1 base, and 17 bases lay in between. CDR1 is SEHNR, CDR2 FQNEAQ, per germline (reference sequence). The CDR3 is 16 amino acids.

This clone was recorded only once. The rearrangement joins TRBV19 to TRBJ1-1; D possibly corresponds to TRBD1 (6 bases). CDR1 is LNHDA and CDR2 is SQIVND in the germline V gene (reference sequence). The V and J ends lost 6 bases and 5 bases respectively, with 13 bases between them. This CDR3 contains 13 residues. Written as DNA, the CDR3 is TGTGCCAGTAGCTTCATGGGGGCGACTGAAGCTTTCTTT. Translated, it gives CASSFMGATEAFF.

CDR3 residues: CASSRGQQGDTQYF. CDR3 nucleotide sequence: TGCGCCAGCAGCCGGGGGCAACAGGGAGATACGCAGTATTTT. This chain connects TRBV4-1 to TRBJ2-3; perhaps TRBD1 as D (6 bases). CDR3 size: 14 residues. The germline V gene has CDR1 MGHRA and CDR2 YSYEKL. Trimming removed 4 bases at V and 5 bases at J, with 13 bases between.

This clone was recorded a few times. The genes are TRBV29-1 and TRBJ2-4; D might be TRBD1 (6 bases). The germline V gene has CDR1 SQVTM and CDR2 ANQGSEA. The CDR3 is made up of 14 amino acids. Trimming shortened V by 5 bases and J by 1 base, and 12 bases separated the two germline ends. For the CDR3, the DNA is TGCAGCGTTACCTCAGGGGTCGCCAAAAACATTCAGTACTTC. Its protein is CSVTSGVAKNIQYF.

This sequence joins TRBV7-3 and TRBJ2-3; 8 bases line up with TRBD2. The CDR3 is 15 residues long. With 3 bases clipped from V and 2 bases from J, the junction kept 4 bases outside the gene matches. Germline CDR1 reads SGHTA; CDR2 reads FQGTGA. The CDR3 here is CASSFGGATTDTQYF. The CDR3 coding sequence is TGTGCCAGCAGCTTCGGGGGGGCGACCACAGATACGCAGTATTTT.

This clone was seen a single time. The CDR3 nucleotides read TGTGCCTGGAGTGTAGGTCGGCTAGCCCGGCGGTCCTACGAGCAGTACTTC. Translating it yields CAWSVGRLARRSYEQYF. V and J are TRBV30 and TRBJ2-7; D may be TRBD2 (5 bases). The V gene's germline CDR1 is GTSNPN and CDR2 SVGIG (reference sequence). V dropped 0 bases and J dropped 1 base, with 19 bases sitting between them. The CDR3 contains 17 residues.

The chain links TRBV5-1 to TRBJ2-5, with 8 bases matching TRBD2. The germline V gene has CDR1 SGHRS and CDR2 YFSETQ. The CDR3 consists of 15 residues. J was trimmed by 2 bases and V by 2 bases; bases with no gene match: 5. CDR3 DNA: TGCGCCAGCAGCTTCGCCGGGGGGGATCAAGAGACCCAGTACTTC. It codes for CASSFAGGDQETQYF.

This chain links TRBV15 with TRBJ1-4, with D uncertain. In germline, CDR1 is LNHNV, CDR2 YYDKDF (reference sequence). V shed 3 bases and J shed 6 bases, with 14 bases lying between them. The CDR3 covers 15 residues. The CDR3 loop is CATSSHIRGDEKLFF. DNA of the CDR3: TGTGCCACCAGCAGCCACATAAGAGGTGATGAAAAACTGTTTTTT.

The J gene is TRBJ2-5, the V gene TRBV14; 13 bases map to TRBD2. The CDR3 has 17 residues. V was pared by 5 bases and J by 4 bases, with 10 bases of the junction left unmatched. The V gene's germline CDR1 is SGHDN and CDR2 FVKESK. CDR3 in DNA: TGTGCCAGCAGCGGGACTAGCGGGAAAGCAGCGGGAGAGACCCAGTACTTC. Translating gives CASSGTSGKAAGETQYF. The whole variable domain, remainder taken from reference TRBV14 and TRBJ2-5, is EAGVTQFPSHSVIEKGQTVTLRCDPISGHDNLYWYRRVMGKEIKFLLHFVKESKQDESGMPNNRFLAERTGGTYSTLKVQPAELEDSGVYFCASSGTSGKAAGETQYFGPGTRLLVL.

The chain employs TRBV18 and TRBJ2-1, with no clear D. Germline V gene data show CDR1 as KGHSH and CDR2 as LQKENI. The V end lost 2 bases, the J end lost 7 bases, and 12 bases lay between the germline ends. The CDR3 runs to 14 residues. CDR3 bases: TGTGCCAGCTCACCAATGCTTCTAGGAAATGAGCAGTTCTTC. It specifies CASSPMLLGNEQFF.

The rearrangement uses TRBV7-9 and TRBJ2-7; TRBD2 aligns across 7 bases. The CDR3 is made up of 16 amino acids. Germline values: CDR1 SEHNR, CDR2 FQNEAQ (reference sequence). V lost 4 bases and J lost 3; bases outside the gene matches: 12. CDR3 amino acids: CASSSIREGSLYEQYF. The CDR3, as DNA: TGTGCCAGCAGCTCAATAAGGGAGGGATCCCTCTACGAGCAGTACTTC.

This sequence joins TRBV30 and TRBJ1-6, with D tentatively TRBD1 (5 bases). V gave up 4 bases and J gave up 9 bases, with 10 bases separating them. The CDR3 sequence is 12 residues long. Germline V gene data show CDR1 as GTSNPN and CDR2 as SVGIG (reference sequence). This CDR3 reads CAWKGEGSPLHF. The CDR3 nucleotides are TGTGCCTGGAAAGGGGAAGGTTCACCCCTCCACTTT.

The chain uses TRBV7-9 and TRBJ2-1; 10 bases are shared with TRBD2. After removal of 5 bases from V and 8 bases from J, the junction contained 12 bases not matched to a gene. Per germline, CDR1 SEHNR and CDR2 FQNEAQ (reference sequence). This CDR3 has 16 residues. CDR3 sequence reads: CASSPRAGGKLYEQFF. The CDR3 coding sequence is TGTGCCAGCAGCCCACGAGCGGGGGGGAAGTTGTATGAGCAGTTCTTC.

This clone has more than one count but fewer than ten. The chain carries TRBV10-3 and TRBJ2-4; TRBD2 matches 8 bases. The junction had 16 bases not matched to a gene; V was cut back by 8 bases and J by 1 base. Germline-derived CDR1 and CDR2 are ENHRY and SYGVKD. This CDR3 has 18 residues. The CDR3 here is CAISAGGPSRAAKNIQYF. CDR3 in DNA: TGTGCCATCTCCGCGGGGGGCCCGTCCAGGGCGGCCAAAAACATTCAGTACTTC.

The CDR3 bases are TGCAGCGTTGTAGCGGGGCAACGGGTTGGGGGTTACAATGAGCAGTTCTTC. This sequence encodes CSVVAGQRVGGYNEQFF. The chain recombines TRBV29-1 with TRBJ2-1; 8 bases are shared with TRBD2. CDR1 and CDR2 (germline): SQVTM, ANQGSEA. This CDR3 has 17 residues. After removal of 4 bases from V and 4 bases from J, the junction contained 15 bases not matched to a gene.

The rearrangement uses TRBV30 and TRBJ2-1; D may be TRBD1 (6 bases). Germline-derived CDR1 and CDR2 are GTSNPN and SVGIG (reference sequence). This CDR3 contains 14 residues. The V and J ends lost 2 bases and 4 bases respectively, with 12 bases between them. This CDR3 reads CAWSLWGLYNEQFF. The CDR3 coding sequence is TGTGCCTGGAGTCTCTGGGGGCTTTACAATGAGCAGTTCTTC.

CDR3 coding DNA: TGTGCCAACCCAGTTAAGAATGAAAAACTGTTTTTT. Residues: CANPVKNEKLFF. The gene calls are TRBV6-4 and TRBJ1-4; D is uncertain. This CDR3 contains 12 residues. CDR1 is MRHNA and CDR2 is SNTAGT in the germline V gene. V lost 10 bases, J lost 5 bases, and 11 bases lay in between.

The chain recombines TRBV5-5 with TRBJ2-2, with D perhaps matching TRBD1 (6 bases). Trimming shortened V by 4 bases and J by 4 bases, and 17 bases separated the two germline ends. The CDR3 runs 16 residues. The germline V gene encodes CDR1 SGHKS and CDR2 YYEKEE (reference sequence). In nucleotides, the CDR3 is TGTGCCAGCAGCCGGAGCAGGACAGACCTCACCGGGGAGCTGTTTTTT. It codes for CASSRSRTDLTGELFF.

J is TRBJ1-3 and V is TRBV7-6; a possible D gene is TRBD1 (5 bases). V was cut by 0 bases and J by 2 bases, with 8 bases left in between. This CDR3 spans 15 amino acids. The germline gives CDR1 SGHVS, CDR2 FNYEAQ. The chain's CDR3 is CASSLAVGPGNTIYF. The CDR3 bases are TGTGCCAGCAGCTTAGCCGTGGGGCCTGGAAACACCATATATTTT.

This clone was observed a few times. The chain uses TRBV5-1 and TRBJ1-5; D unclear. Germline V gene lookup returns CDR1 SGHRS and CDR2 YFSETQ. CDR3 length: 15 amino acids. Trimming left V 0 bases short and J 4 bases short, with 11 bases between. CDR3 bases: TGCGCCAGCAGCTTGGACGCCGGTCGGAATCAGCCCCAGCATTTT. The encoded protein is CASSLDAGRNQPQHF.

Only one count was recorded for this clone. The rearrangement uses TRBV18 and TRBJ2-1; 9 nucleotides agree with TRBD1. Trimming at V came to 4 bases and at J to 8 bases, leaving 9 bases not matched to a gene. This CDR3 contains 15 residues. Per germline, CDR1 KGHSH and CDR2 LQKENI. CDR3 nucleotides: TGTGCCAGCTCACAAGAACAGGGGGCTATGGATGAGCAGTTCTTC. Protein product: CASSQEQGAMDEQFF.

The chain uses TRBV5-1 and TRBJ2-3; 10 nucleotides align to TRBD2. The CDR3 extends over 18 amino acids. V shed 0 bases, J shed 1 base, and the junction held 8 bases outside the gene matches. The germline CDR1 and CDR2 sequences are SGHRS and YFSETQ. The CDR3 DNA sequence: TGCGCCAGCAGCTTGGCGGCTAGCGGGAGTAGAGGCACAGATACGCAGTATTTT. It yields the protein CASSLAASGSRGTDTQYF.

The chain is built from TRBV7-8 and TRBJ2-1; D gene uncertain. From germline, CDR1 is SGHVS and CDR2 FQNEAQ. The CDR3 length is 14 residues. V was shortened by 0 bases and J by 4 bases, with 7 bases between the two germline ends. In DNA, the CDR3 is TGTGCCAGCAGCTTAGCGAGCTCGTACAATGAGCAGTTCTTC. This translates into CASSLASSYNEQFF.

The V and J genes are TRBV7-9 and TRBJ1-4, with TRBD1 matching 8 bases. The CDR3 loop spans 14 amino acids. V trimming: 5 bases; J trimming: 5 bases; junction bases outside the gene matches: 4. Germline loops: CDR1 SEHNR, CDR2 FQNEAQ (reference sequence). CDR3 sequence (DNA): TGTGCCAGCAGCGCTCGGACAGGGAATGAAAAACTGTTTTTT. As protein: CASSARTGNEKLFF.

This sequence joins TRBV11-2 and TRBJ2-1; 7 nucleotides match TRBD1. The V gene's germline CDR1 is SGHAT and CDR2 FQNNGV. Trimming at V came to 3 bases and at J to 4 bases, leaving 9 bases not matched to a gene. The CDR3 totals 16 residues. In DNA, the CDR3 is TGTGCCAGCAGCTTTACCCCGGACAGGCGATACAATGAGCAGTTCTTC. This gives the protein CASSFTPDRRYNEQFF.

In its sample, this clone was seen a few times. The chain combines TRBV11-2 with TRBJ2-1, with 9 bases lining up with TRBD2. Trimming removed 1 base from V and 7 bases from J; junction bases left unmatched: 8. Germline V gene data show CDR1 as SGHAT and CDR2 as FQNNGV. The CDR3 is made up of 16 amino acids. CDR3 coding DNA: TGTGCCAGCAGCTTAGGTTCCAGCGGGAGGCTGAATGAGCAGTTCTTC. Protein: CASSLGSSGRLNEQFF.

The chain is built from TRBV2 and TRBJ1-1; D is unclear. The CDR3 covers 14 residues. V lost 4 bases to trimming and J lost 5 bases, with 14 bases between them. Germline CDR1 SNHLY, CDR2 FYNNEI. In DNA, the CDR3 is TGTGCCAGCAGTGCCTCCCCCCGGACTACTGAAGCTTTCTTT. Protein: CASSASPRTTEAFF.

The CDR3 sequence: CASSVVRDSVYGYTF. The CDR3 region has the DNA TGTGCCAGCAGTGTAGTCCGGGACAGCGTTTATGGCTACACCTTC. This chain uses TRBV6-6 with TRBJ1-2, with 7 bases matching TRBD1. The CDR3 runs 15 residues. The germline V gene has CDR1 MNHNY and CDR2 SVGAGI (reference sequence). V gave up 5 bases and J gave up 5 bases; unmatched junction bases: 11.

J is TRBJ2-3 and V is TRBV13, with D perhaps matching TRBD2 (5 bases). Germline CDR1 reads PRHDT; CDR2 reads FYEKMQ (reference sequence). The CDR3 has 17 residues. With 5 bases removed from V and 2 bases from J, the gap between germline ends came to 20 bases. The CDR3 nucleotides read TGTGCCAGCAGCGAAGGACTGCTCAGGAGGCTCACAGATACGCAGTATTTT. Translated, it gives CASSEGLLRRLTDTQYF. The variable domain in full, with the rest retrieved from reference TRBV13 and TRBJ2-3, is AAGVIQSPRHLIKEKRETATLKCYPIPRHDTVYWYQQGPGQDPQFLISFYEKMQSDKGSIPDRFSAQQFSDYHSELNMSSLELGDSALYFCASSEGLLRRLTDTQYFGPGTRLTVL.